The 11 T cell receptor beta chains given below trace back to one sample, sequenced in a study of T-cell memory formation after mild COVID-19. Using its own MiXCR run on the 5' RACE reads, TCRdb lists one record per CDR3 protein. The sample has roughly 280,000 distinct CDR3 sequences, less than 9.5% seen once. Sequencing was performed on PBMCs or a T cell subset sorted from them (not recorded which). All receptors derive from a man between 18 and 35 years old who had mild COVID-19 (a few samples of this study predate the infection). Cell type and time point are not known.

This clonotype was observed a few times. The V call is TRBV20-1, the J call TRBJ1-2; 9 positions match TRBD1. CDR1 is DFQATT, CDR2 SNEGSKA, per germline (reference sequence). Unmatched junction bases numbered 11, after V lost 5 bases and J lost 4 bases. The CDR3 spans 15 residues. The CDR3 here is CSALKAGQGGYGYTF. For the CDR3, the DNA is TGCAGTGCTCTTAAGGCGGGACAGGGAGGCTATGGCTACACCTTC.

This clonotype turned up a few times. This chain joins TRBV20-1 and TRBJ1-6; a possible D gene is TRBD1 (5 bases). This CDR3 region has 17 residues. V gave up 2 bases and J gave up 0 bases, with 14 bases separating them. CDR1 is DFQATT and CDR2 is SNEGSKA in the germline V gene (reference sequence). The CDR3 DNA sequence: TGCAGTGCTAGACTCGGGGGTGCACACTCCTATAATTCACCCCTCCACTTT. This gives the protein CSARLGGAHSYNSPLHF.

Of note for this clonotype: A read error may be the cause here, since a much bigger clone is one base away. This chain links TRBV13 with TRBJ1-1, with TRBD1 matching over 7 bases. With 1 base clipped from V and 4 bases from J, the junction kept 0 bases outside the gene matches. Germline V CDR1 and CDR2: PRHDT, FYEKMQ (reference sequence). This CDR3 is built from 13 residues. The CDR3 nucleotides are TGTGCCAGCAGCTTAGAGGGGGCCACTGAAGCTTTCTTT. This codes for CASSLEGATEAFF.

The rearrangement joins TRBV29-1 to TRBJ2-1; D is undetermined. Trimming removed 5 bases from V and 0 bases from J, with 11 bases in between. The germline V gene encodes CDR1 SQVTM and CDR2 ANQGSEA. There are 14 residues in the CDR3. The CDR3 protein is CSVIDTSSYNEQFF. In DNA, the CDR3 is TGCAGCGTTATTGATACGAGCTCCTACAATGAGCAGTTCTTC.

This clonotype was observed a handful of times. The chain couples TRBV6-5 to TRBJ2-7; D gene uncertain. V gave up 0 bases and J gave up 5 bases, with 8 bases separating them. The CDR3 length is 13 residues. Germline CDR1 reads MNHEY; CDR2 reads SVGAGI. CDR3 protein: CASSYSGYDEQYF. DNA for the CDR3: TGTGCCAGCAGTTACTCAGGGTACGACGAGCAGTACTTC.

This chain links TRBV12-3 or TRBV12-4 with TRBJ2-5; D may be TRBD1 (6 bases). The CDR3 runs to 14 residues. V was clipped by 5 bases and J by 4 bases, with 14 bases between them. The CDR3 nucleotides read TGTGCCAGCAGTCTAACAGGGATCGGAGAGACCCAGTACTTC. Translating gives CASSLTGIGETQYF.

Only a few counts were recorded for this clonotype. This chain joins TRBV12-3 or TRBV12-4 and TRBJ2-5; D uncertain. The V end lost 1 base, the J end lost 9 bases, and 12 bases lay between the germline ends. CDR3 length: 13 amino acids. The CDR3 DNA reads as TGTGCCAGCAGTTTAGGGCATCCGATGGCCCAGTACTTC. The encoded protein is CASSLGHPMAQYF.

This clonotype was seen a handful of times. The V and J genes are TRBV2 and TRBJ1-1; D is ambiguous. Trimming removed 1 base at V and 0 bases at J, with 9 bases between. Germline loops: CDR1 SNHLY, CDR2 FYNNEI. There are 15 residues in the CDR3. The CDR3 DNA follows: TGTGCCAGCAGTGAAGATGTGGGCATGAACACTGAAGCTTTCTTT. Translating it yields CASSEDVGMNTEAFF.

The chain has TRBV27 and TRBJ1-2, with 9 bases matching TRBD1. The CDR3 has 12 amino acids. Germline values: CDR1 MNHEY, CDR2 SMNVEV (reference sequence). Trimming at V came to 6 bases and at J to 7 bases, leaving 3 bases not matched to a gene. CDR3 protein: CASRQGAGGYTF. CDR3 bases: TGTGCCAGCAGACAGGGGGCGGGTGGCTACACCTTC.

This clonotype was detected ten times or more. This rearrangement joins TRBV5-1 to TRBJ1-1; possible D gene TRBD1, 5 bases. Trimming stripped 1 base from V and 4 bases from J, with 11 bases between. This CDR3 is built from 14 residues. Germline CDR1 and CDR2: SGHRS and YFSETQ. Here the CDR3 reads CASSLTGDGTEAFF. CDR3 nucleotides: TGCGCCAGCAGCTTGACGGGGGATGGCACTGAAGCTTTCTTT.

This clonotype has a count of ten or more. In DNA, the CDR3 is TGTGCCAGCAGCCGGGACAGGGGGTCCTACGAGCAGTACTTC. Translation gives CASSRDRGSYEQYF. This chain uses TRBV5-6 with TRBJ2-7, with 11 positions matching TRBD1. The V and J ends lost 4 bases and 1 base, in that order; junction bases with no gene match: 1. The CDR3 loop spans 14 amino acids. The germline V gene has CDR1 SGHDT and CDR2 YYEEEE.